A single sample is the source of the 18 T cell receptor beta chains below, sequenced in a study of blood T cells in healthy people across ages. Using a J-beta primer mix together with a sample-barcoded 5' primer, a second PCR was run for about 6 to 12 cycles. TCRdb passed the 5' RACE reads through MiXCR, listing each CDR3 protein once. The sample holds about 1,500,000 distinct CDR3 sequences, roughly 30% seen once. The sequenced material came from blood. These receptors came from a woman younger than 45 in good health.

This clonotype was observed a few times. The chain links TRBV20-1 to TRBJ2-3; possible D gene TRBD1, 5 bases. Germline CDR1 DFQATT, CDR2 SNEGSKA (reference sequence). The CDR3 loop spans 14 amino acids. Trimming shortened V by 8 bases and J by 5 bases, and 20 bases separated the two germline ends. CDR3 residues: CSSGRPGQEDTQYF. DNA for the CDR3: TGCAGTTCCGGCCGGCCAGGGCAAGAAGATACGCAGTATTTT.

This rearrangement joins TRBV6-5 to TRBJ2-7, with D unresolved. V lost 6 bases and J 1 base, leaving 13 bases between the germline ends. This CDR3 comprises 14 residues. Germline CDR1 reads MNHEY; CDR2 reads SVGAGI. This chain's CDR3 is CASSRKPGSYEQYF. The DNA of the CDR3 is TGTGCCAGCAGCCGGAAACCGGGTTCCTACGAGCAGTACTTC.

The CDR3 sequence is CASSFGDGEQYF. In DNA form, the CDR3 reads TGTGCCAGCAGCTTTGGGGATGGCGAGCAGTACTTC. This chain connects TRBV7-9 to TRBJ2-7; D call uncertain. Germline V lookup: CDR1 SEHNR, CDR2 FQNEAQ (reference sequence). V was cut by 3 bases and J by 6 bases, with 9 bases left in between. The CDR3 spans 12 residues. Full variable domain (remainder filled in from reference TRBV7-9 and TRBJ2-7): DTGVSQNPRHKITKRGQNVTFRCDPISEHNRLYWYRQTLGQGPEFLTYFQNEAQLEKSRLLSDRFSAERPKGSFSTLEIQRTEQGDSAMYLCASSFGDGEQYFGPGTRLTVT.

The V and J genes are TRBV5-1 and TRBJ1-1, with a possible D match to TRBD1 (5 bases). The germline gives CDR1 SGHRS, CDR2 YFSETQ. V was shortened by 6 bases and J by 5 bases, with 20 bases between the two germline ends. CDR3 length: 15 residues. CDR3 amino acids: CASTAFQGDGTEAFF. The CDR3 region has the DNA TGCGCCAGCACCGCCTTTCAGGGAGACGGAACTGAAGCTTTCTTT. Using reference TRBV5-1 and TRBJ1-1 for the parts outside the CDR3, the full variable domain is KAGVTQTPRYLIKTRGQQVTLSCSPISGHRSVSWYQQTPGQGLQFLFEYFSETQRNKGNFPGRFSGRQFSNSRSEMNVSTLELGDSALYLCASTAFQGDGTEAFFGQGTRLTVV.

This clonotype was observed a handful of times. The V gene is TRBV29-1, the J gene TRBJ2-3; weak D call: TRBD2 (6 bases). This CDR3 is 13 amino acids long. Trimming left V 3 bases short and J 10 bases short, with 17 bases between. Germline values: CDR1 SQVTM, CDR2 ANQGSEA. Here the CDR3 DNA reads TGCAGCGTTGAGGTGGCAGGAGGGGTTTCGCAGTATTTT. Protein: CSVEVAGGVSQYF.

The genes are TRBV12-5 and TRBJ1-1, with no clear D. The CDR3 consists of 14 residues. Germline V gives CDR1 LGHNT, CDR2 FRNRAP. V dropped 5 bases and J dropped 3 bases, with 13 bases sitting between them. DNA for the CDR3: TGTGCTAGTGGTACCTCGGAGGAAGACACTGAAGCTTTCTTT. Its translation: CASGTSEEDTEAFF.

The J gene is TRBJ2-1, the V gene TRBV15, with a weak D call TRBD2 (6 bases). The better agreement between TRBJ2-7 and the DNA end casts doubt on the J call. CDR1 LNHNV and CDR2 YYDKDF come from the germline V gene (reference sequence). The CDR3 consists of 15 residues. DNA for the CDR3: TGTGCCACCAGCAAAGAACTAGCTCTCTACAATGAGCAGTACTTC. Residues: CATSKELALYNEQYF.

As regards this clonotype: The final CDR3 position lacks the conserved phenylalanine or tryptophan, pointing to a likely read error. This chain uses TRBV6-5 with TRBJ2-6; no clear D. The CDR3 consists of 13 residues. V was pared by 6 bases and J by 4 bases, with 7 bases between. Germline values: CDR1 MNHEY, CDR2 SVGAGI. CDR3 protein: CASRPSGANVLTC. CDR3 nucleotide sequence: TGTGCCAGCAGGCCCTCGGGGGCCAACGTCCTGACTTGC.

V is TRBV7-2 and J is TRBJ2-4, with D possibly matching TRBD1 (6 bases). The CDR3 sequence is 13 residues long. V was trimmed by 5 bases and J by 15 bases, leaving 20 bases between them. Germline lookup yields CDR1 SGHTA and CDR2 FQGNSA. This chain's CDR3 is CASSPQGDDVGYF. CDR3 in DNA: TGTGCCAGCAGCCCACAGGGCGACGATGTCGGGTACTTC. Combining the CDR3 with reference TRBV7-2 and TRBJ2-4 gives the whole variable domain GAGVSQSPSNKVTEKGKDVELRCDPISGHTALYWYRQSLGQGLEFLIYFQGNSAPDKSGLPSDRFSAERTGGSVSTLTIQRTQQEDSAVYLCASSPQGDDVGYFGAGTRLSVL.

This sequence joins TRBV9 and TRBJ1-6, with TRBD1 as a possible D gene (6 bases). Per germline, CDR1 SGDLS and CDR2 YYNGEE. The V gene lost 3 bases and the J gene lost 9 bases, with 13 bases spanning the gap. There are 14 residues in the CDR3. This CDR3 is CASSEGGARSPLHF. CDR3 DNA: TGTGCCAGCAGCGAGGGGGGGGCGCGTTCACCCCTCCACTTT.

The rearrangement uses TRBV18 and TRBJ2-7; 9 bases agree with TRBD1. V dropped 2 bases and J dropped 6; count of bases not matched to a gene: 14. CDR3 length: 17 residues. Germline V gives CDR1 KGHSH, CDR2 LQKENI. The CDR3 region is CASSPDRGVSRQSEQYF. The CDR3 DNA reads TGTGCCAGCTCACCAGACAGGGGGGTGAGCAGGCAGAGCGAGCAGTACTTC.

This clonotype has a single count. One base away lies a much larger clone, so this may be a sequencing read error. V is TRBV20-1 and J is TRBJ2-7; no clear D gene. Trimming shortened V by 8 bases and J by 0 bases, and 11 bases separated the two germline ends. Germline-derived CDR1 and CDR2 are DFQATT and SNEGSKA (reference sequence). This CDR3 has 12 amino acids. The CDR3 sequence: CSPAAPSYEQYF. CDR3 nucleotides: TGCAGTCCCGCGGCGCCCTCCTACGAGCAGTACTTC.

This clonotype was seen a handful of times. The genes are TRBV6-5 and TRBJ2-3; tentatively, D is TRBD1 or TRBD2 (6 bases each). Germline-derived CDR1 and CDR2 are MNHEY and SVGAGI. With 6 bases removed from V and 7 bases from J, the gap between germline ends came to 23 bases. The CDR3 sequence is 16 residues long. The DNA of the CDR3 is TGTGCCAGCAGCCCTCCGCTCCGGGGGCAAGGGAATACGCAGTATTTT. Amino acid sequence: CASSPPLRGQGNTQYF.

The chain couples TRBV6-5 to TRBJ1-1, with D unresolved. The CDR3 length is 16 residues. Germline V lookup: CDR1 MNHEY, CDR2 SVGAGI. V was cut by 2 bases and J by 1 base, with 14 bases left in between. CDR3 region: CASSYLYATQNTEAFF. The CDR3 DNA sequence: TGTGCCAGCAGTTACCTCTACGCGACACAGAACACTGAAGCTTTCTTT.

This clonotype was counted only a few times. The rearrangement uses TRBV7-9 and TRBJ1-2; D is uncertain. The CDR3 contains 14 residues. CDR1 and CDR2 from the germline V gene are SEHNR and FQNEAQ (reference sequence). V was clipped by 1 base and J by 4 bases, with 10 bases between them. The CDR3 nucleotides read TGTGCCAGCAGCTTAGATACAGCCGGCTATGGCTACACCTTC. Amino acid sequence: CASSLDTAGYGYTF.

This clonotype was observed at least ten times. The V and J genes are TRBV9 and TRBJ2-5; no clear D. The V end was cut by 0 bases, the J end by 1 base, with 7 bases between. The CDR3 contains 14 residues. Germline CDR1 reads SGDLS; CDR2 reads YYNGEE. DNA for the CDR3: TGTGCCAGCAGCGTAGTGGACGGCCAAGAGACCCAGTACTTC. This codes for CASSVVDGQETQYF.

The CDR3 loop is CASSPPGFLLTNEQFF. DNA of the CDR3: TGTGCCAGCAGCCCCCCGGGATTTTTACTAACCAATGAGCAGTTCTTC. The chain links TRBV7-2 to TRBJ2-1, with a tentative D call TRBD2 (5 bases). The CDR3 is 16 amino acids. Trimming took off 5 bases at V and 6 bases at J, with 20 bases between the two ends. CDR1 is SGHTA and CDR2 is FQGNSA in the germline V gene.

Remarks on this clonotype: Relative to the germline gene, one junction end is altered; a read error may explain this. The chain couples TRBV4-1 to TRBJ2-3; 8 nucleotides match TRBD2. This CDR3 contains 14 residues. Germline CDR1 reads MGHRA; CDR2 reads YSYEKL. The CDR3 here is CAGSQSGGTDTQYF. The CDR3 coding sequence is TGCGCCGGCAGCCAAAGCGGGGGTACGGATACGCAGTATTTT.